The T cell receptor (beta chain) described here comes from a study of T cells in Graves' hyperthyroidism and ophthalmopathy. Study observations and caveats: The model identified upcoming ophthalmopathy a median approximately six months ahead of onset.

Amplification of TCR beta CDR3 regions used RNA as the template. A first-round RT-PCR of the TCR CDR3 used the HTBI primer set. A single record per CDR3 protein comes from TCRdb applying MiXCR to the multiplex PCR reads. Of about 260,000 distinct CDR3 sequences in the sample, less than 30% were seen once. This clonotype was seen repeatedly, ten times or more. The target antigen is unknown. This clonotype originated in a man aged 35 to 55 with Graves' hyperthyroidism that later progressed to Graves' ophthalmopathy. Sequences were obtained from blood.

The CDR3 DNA reads TGTGCCAGCAGTACAAGTCGACAGGCTCAAGCTTTCTTT. Translation gives CASSTSRQAQAFF. The V call is TRBV6-5, the J call TRBJ1-1; D might be TRBD1 (6 bases). V was pared by 5 bases and J by 9 bases, with 16 bases between. The CDR3 runs to 13 residues. Germline loops: CDR1 MNHEY, CDR2 SVGAGI.